Listed here are 32 T cell receptor beta chains from one sample, sequenced in a study of molecular identifiers for immune sequencing clone quantification. Using its own MiXCR run on the PCR reads, TCRdb lists one record per CDR3 protein. The sample lists a few hundred thousand distinct CDR3 sequences, roughly 24% seen once, with 0.65% to 0.95% in the top ten. The sequenced material came from naive CD8+ T cells from blood, with Jurkat cell RNA spiked in. Noted subset: FACS-sorted CD8+CD4-CCR7+CD45RA+ naive T cells. The source of these receptors is a human donor in good health. Some libraries in this study had Jurkat cell RNA spiked in.

This clonotype turned up a few times. The CDR3 nucleotides are TGTGCCAGCAGCTTACTGACAGGGTGGAAGTACGAGCAGTACTTC. Translation gives CASSLLTGWKYEQYF. This rearrangement joins TRBV7-9 to TRBJ2-7; TRBD1 matches at 7 bases. Looked up from germline, CDR1 is SEHNR and CDR2 is FQNEAQ (reference sequence). CDR3 size: 15 residues. Germline trimming cut 2 bases from V and 4 bases from J; bases unmatched to any gene: 8.

This chain uses TRBV12-3 or TRBV12-4 with TRBJ2-1, with 9 bases aligning to TRBD2. The CDR3 loop spans 16 amino acids. V gave up 4 bases and J gave up 4 bases; unmatched junction bases: 8. The CDR3 sequence: CASSSPRGGLYNEQFF. CDR3 nucleotide sequence: TGTGCCAGCAGTTCCCCGCGGGGGGGCCTTTACAATGAGCAGTTCTTC.

This chain connects TRBV3-1 to TRBJ2-3; TRBD2 agrees at 8 bases. Trimming at V came to 3 bases and at J to 4 bases, leaving 12 bases not matched to a gene. CDR1 is LGHDT and CDR2 is YNNKEL in the germline V gene (reference sequence). The CDR3 runs to 17 residues. The CDR3 loop reads CASSHRLGGLGADTQYF. The CDR3 bases are TGTGCCAGCAGCCACCGACTAGGGGGACTAGGGGCAGATACGCAGTATTTT.

Notes on this clonotype: A much larger clone lies a single base off, so this may be a read error. This chain joins TRBV9 and TRBJ2-3, with 8 positions matching TRBD1. There are 16 residues in the CDR3. Per germline, CDR1 SGDLS and CDR2 YYNGEE. The CDR3 is CTSSVGTGTSTDTQYF. The CDR3 DNA follows: TGTACCAGCAGCGTTGGGACAGGTACTAGCACAGATACGCAGTATTTT.

The rearrangement uses TRBV30 and TRBJ1-6; D is unresolved. The CDR3 length is 14 residues. Trimming took 3 bases from V and 0 from J, leaving 6 bases between them. Per germline, CDR1 GTSNPN and CDR2 SVGIG (reference sequence). This CDR3 reads CAWRGLSYNSPLHF. The CDR3 DNA reads TGTGCCTGGAGAGGACTCTCCTATAATTCACCCCTCCACTTT.

This clonotype was observed a few times. V is TRBV5-4 and J is TRBJ2-1; D is tentatively TRBD1 or TRBD2 (5 bases each). V was shortened by 1 base and J by 6 bases, with 8 bases between the two germline ends. Germline V gene data show CDR1 as SGHNT and CDR2 as YYREEE (reference sequence). The CDR3 runs 13 residues. The DNA for the CDR3 is TGTGCCAGCAGCTTGTCGGGGACCAATGAGCAGTTCTTC. Protein product: CASSLSGTNEQFF. Supplemented by reference TRBV5-4 and TRBJ2-1, the full variable domain reads ETGVTQSPTHLIKTRGQQVTLRCSSQSGHNTVSWYQQALGQGPQFIFQYYREEENGRGNFPPRFSGLQFPNYSSELNVNALELDDSALYLCASSLSGTNEQFFGPGTRLTVL.

This clonotype was counted ten times or more. The V gene is TRBV7-2, the J gene TRBJ2-3; no reliable D call. Per germline, CDR1 SGHTA and CDR2 FQGNSA. CDR3 length: 12 amino acids. Trimming left V 1 base short and J 5 bases short, with 4 bases between. The CDR3 loop reads CASSLVRDTQYF. The CDR3 nucleotides read TGTGCCAGCAGCTTAGTTAGAGATACGCAGTATTTT.

A few counts support this clonotype. The J gene is TRBJ2-3, the V gene TRBV7-3, with D possibly TRBD1 on 5 matching bases. Trimming left V 4 bases short and J 2 bases short, with 16 bases between. The CDR3 is made up of 16 amino acids. Germline assignment: CDR1 SGHTA and CDR2 FQGTGA. CDR3 sequence: CASSSLAGHYTDTQYF. The CDR3 nucleotides are TGTGCCAGCAGCTCCCTGGCCGGACACTACACAGATACGCAGTATTTT.

This clonotype was counted between two and nine times. The chain links TRBV7-9 to TRBJ2-7; D remains unclear. Germline V CDR1 and CDR2: SEHNR, FQNEAQ (reference sequence). There are 12 residues in the CDR3. The V gene lost 5 bases and the J gene lost 5 bases, with 10 bases spanning the gap. CDR3 protein: CASSVDLHEQYF. CDR3 nucleotides: TGTGCCAGCAGCGTAGACCTTCACGAGCAGTACTTC.

The chain couples TRBV7-3 to TRBJ2-2; D gene ambiguous. Trimming shortened V by 2 bases and J by 5 bases, and 6 bases separated the two germline ends. CDR1 and CDR2 (germline): SGHTA, FQGTGA. The CDR3 has 13 amino acids. The CDR3 loop is CASSLGKTGELFF. The CDR3 bases are TGTGCCAGCAGCTTAGGAAAGACCGGGGAGCTGTTTTTT.

This clonotype has a handful of counts. The CDR3 nucleotides are TGTGCCAGCAGTTATTACATTGGGGACACTGAAGCTTTCTTT. Translated, it gives CASSYYIGDTEAFF. The chain combines TRBV6-5 with TRBJ1-1; D is undetermined. Trimming took 3 bases from V and 3 from J, leaving 11 bases between them. Germline CDR1 MNHEY, CDR2 SVGAGI. The CDR3 has 14 amino acids.

Remarks on this clonotype: A much larger clonotype is one base distant, so this may be a read error. J is TRBJ1-5 and V is TRBV7-4, with D possibly being TRBD1 (5 bases). Trimming left V 4 bases short and J 6 bases short, with 16 bases between. The CDR3 is 15 amino acids. CDR1 is SGHVT, CDR2 SQSDAQ, per germline. CDR3 DNA: TGTGCCAGCAGCTCGGGACCCATGGGGACTCAGCCCCAGCATTTT. Translating gives CASSSGPMGTQPQHF. Full variable domain (missing parts from reference TRBV7-4 and TRBJ1-5): GAGVSQSPRYKVAKRGRDVALRCDSISGHVTLYWYRQTLGQGSEVLTYSQSDAQRDKSGRPSGRFSAERPERSVSTLKIQRTEQGDSAVYLCASSSGPMGTQPQHFGDGTRLSIL.

On this clonotype: At one boundary the junction diverges from the germline segment, which might be a read error. The chain is built from TRBV19 and TRBJ2-7, with 11 bases that match TRBD2. This CDR3 spans 15 amino acids. Germline V gene data show CDR1 as LNHDA and CDR2 as SQIVND (reference sequence). The CDR3 DNA reads as TGCGCCAGTAGCTATGGGACTAGCGGCGCCTACGAGCAGTACTTC. Residues: CASSYGTSGAYEQYF.

The chain carries TRBV11-2 and TRBJ2-1; a possible D gene is TRBD2 (6 bases). Germline V gene data show CDR1 as SGHAT and CDR2 as FQNNGV. V shed 1 base and J shed 7 bases, with 8 bases lying between them. CDR3 length: 13 amino acids. The CDR3 DNA follows: TGTGCCAGCAGCTTAGTAGGAGGGAATGAGCAGTTCTTC. As protein: CASSLVGGNEQFF.

This clonotype appeared many times. CDR3 DNA: TGTGCCAGCAGTCCCCGGGGGGGACAAAGGGACACTGAAGCTTTCTTT. Translated, it gives CASSPRGGQRDTEAFF. The V and J genes are TRBV7-9 and TRBJ1-1; the D gene is possibly TRBD1 (6 bases). The CDR3 runs 16 residues. Germline V gives CDR1 SEHNR, CDR2 FQNEAQ (reference sequence). Trimming left V 6 bases short and J 3 bases short, with 20 bases between.

This clonotype was detected a few times. The CDR3 protein is CASSIWGGSATGELFF. CDR3 bases: TGTGCCAGCAGCATCTGGGGCGGGTCAGCCACCGGGGAGCTGTTTTTT. V gene TRBV28 combines with J gene TRBJ2-2; D possibly matches TRBD1 or TRBD2 (5 bases each). V shed 6 bases and J shed 4 bases, with 18 bases lying between them. The germline V gene has CDR1 MDHEN and CDR2 SYDVKM. The CDR3 loop spans 16 amino acids.

V gene TRBV27 combines with J gene TRBJ2-3; D is undetermined. The better agreement between TRBJ1-5 and the DNA end casts doubt on the J call. Germline V gene sequence: CDR1 MNHEY, CDR2 SMNVEV (reference sequence). The CDR3 runs 14 residues. The CDR3 nucleotides are TGTGCCAGCAGTTTATATCCTAGCACAGATACGCAGCATTTT. Translating gives CASSLYPSTDTQHF.

Worth noting for this clonotype: A much larger clone sits a single nucleotide away, making a read error possible. The V call is TRBV6-2 or TRBV6-3, the J call TRBJ1-1; D perhaps matches TRBD1 (6 bases). Germline V gene lookup returns CDR1 MNHEY and CDR2 SVGEGT. This CDR3 comprises 14 residues. The CDR3: CASSYGGMNPEAFF. CDR3 coding DNA: TGTGCCAGCAGTTACGGGGGCATGAACCCTGAAGCTTTCTTT.

Worth noting for this clonotype: A much more abundant neighbour one base away suggests this may be a read error. V is TRBV6-5 and J is TRBJ2-2; D is possibly TRBD1 (5 bases). The CDR3 is 14 residues long. Germline CDR1 reads MNHEY; CDR2 reads SVGAGI. Between the trimmed V and J ends, which lost 7 bases and 2 bases, there was a span of 11 bases. CDR3 sequence (DNA): TGTGCCAGCAACCTGACAGATAACACCGGGGAGCTGTTTTTT. It yields the protein CASNLTDNTGELFF.

The rearrangement joins TRBV12-3 or TRBV12-4 to TRBJ1-4, with 7 bases fitting TRBD1. The CDR3 has 15 amino acids. J was trimmed by 8 bases and V by 6 bases; bases with no gene match: 12. The CDR3 bases are TGTGCCAGCAGAAAAGACAGGGCGTTGGACGAAAAACTGTTTTTT. Translated, it gives CASRKDRALDEKLFF.

In regard to this clonotype: A much larger clone lies one base from this, so it may be a read error. The J gene is TRBJ2-5, the V gene TRBV7-9; TRBD1 agrees at 7 bases. This CDR3 has 14 residues. Germline values: CDR1 SEHNR, CDR2 FQNEAQ (reference sequence). With 4 bases clipped from V and 2 bases from J, the junction kept 4 bases outside the gene matches. CDR3 sequence (DNA): TGTGCCAGCAGCTCAGACAGGGATCAAGAGACCCAGTACTTC. Amino acids: CASSSDRDQETQYF.

In regard to this clonotype: Given a much more abundant clone one base away, this may be a read error. This chain links TRBV6-5 with TRBJ1-4; D gene ambiguous. Germline-derived CDR1 and CDR2 are MNHEY and SVGAGI. The length of the CDR3 is 14 residues. CDR3 sequence (DNA): TGTGCCGGCAGTTACGACACTAGAGGAGAAAAACTGTTTTTT. Its translation is CAGSYDTRGEKLFF.

Comments on this clonotype: One end of the junction does not line up with germline, which may come from a read error. Here the CDR3 reads CASSPYTDTLYF. The CDR3 DNA follows: TGTGCCAGCAGTCCTTACACAGATACGCTGTATTTT. The chain couples TRBV28 to TRBJ2-3; no reliable D call. Germline CDR1 is MDHEN and CDR2 is SYDVKM. The CDR3 covers 12 residues.

The genes are TRBV20-1 and TRBJ2-7, with 9 bases aligning to TRBD1. V trimming: 6 bases; J trimming: 5 bases; junction bases outside the gene matches: 14. The CDR3 extends over 15 amino acids. The germline V gene encodes CDR1 DFQATT and CDR2 SNEGSKA (reference sequence). CDR3 loop: CSAKRDREHSHEQYF. The CDR3, as DNA: TGCAGTGCAAAAAGGGACAGGGAACATTCCCACGAGCAGTACTTC.

This clonotype was counted between two and nine times. The chain links TRBV7-9 to TRBJ2-4; the D call may be TRBD1 or TRBD2 (6 bases each). With 5 bases removed from V and 3 bases from J, the gap between germline ends came to 20 bases. The CDR3 consists of 17 residues. In germline, CDR1 is SEHNR, CDR2 FQNEAQ (reference sequence). CDR3 region: CASSLDPGAKNKNIQYF. The CDR3, as DNA: TGTGCCAGCAGCCTAGACCCGGGGGCGAAGAACAAAAACATTCAGTACTTC.

The chain recombines TRBV12-3 or TRBV12-4 with TRBJ2-5, with D possibly being TRBD1 or TRBD2 (5 bases each). Trimming removed 5 bases from V and 1 base from J, with 14 bases in between. This CDR3 contains 15 residues. CDR3 amino acids: CASSPRDVSQETQYF. DNA of the CDR3: TGTGCCAGCAGTCCAAGGGACGTAAGCCAAGAGACCCAGTACTTC.

Only one count was recorded for this clonotype. This may arise from a read error, as a much more abundant clone is one base away. The chain carries TRBV29-1 and TRBJ2-5; 7 nucleotides align to TRBD2. The CDR3 is 16 amino acids. Germline V gene data show CDR1 as SQVTM and CDR2 as ANQGSEA. V dropped 7 bases and J dropped 1; count of bases not matched to a gene: 15. The CDR3 is CSAGPAGTTFQETQYF. As DNA, the CDR3 is TGCAGCGCAGGACCAGCGGGGACCACCTTCCAAGAGACCCAGTACTTC.

V usage is TRBV28 and J usage is TRBJ2-6, with D unresolved. The V gene's germline CDR1 is MDHEN and CDR2 SYDVKM. The ends were cut back, 7 bases at V and 2 bases at J, with 6 bases in the middle. This CDR3 is 13 amino acids long. The CDR3 protein is CASTPPGANVLTF. The CDR3 region has the DNA TGTGCCAGCACCCCTCCTGGGGCCAACGTCCTGACTTTC.

This clonotype was detected once. This chain uses TRBV7-8 with TRBJ2-5; TRBD1 might be the D (6 bases). CDR3 size: 17 residues. The germline CDR1 and CDR2 sequences are SGHVS and FQNEAQ. The V end lost 5 bases, the J end lost 0 bases, and 19 bases lay between the germline ends. The CDR3 loop reads CASSPGRRGEHQETQYF. The DNA of the CDR3 is TGTGCCAGCAGCCCAGGGCGCAGGGGCGAGCACCAAGAGACCCAGTACTTC.

V is TRBV4-1 and J is TRBJ2-3, with D unresolved. Looked up from germline, CDR1 is MGHRA and CDR2 is YSYEKL. V lost 4 bases and J lost 5, with 13 bases in between. The CDR3 totals 14 residues. CDR3 in amino acids: CASSPQVGGDTQYF. The CDR3 DNA reads TGCGCCAGCAGCCCCCAGGTCGGCGGAGATACGCAGTATTTT.

Of note for this clonotype: A much more abundant neighbour one base away suggests this may be a read error. This sequence joins TRBV27 and TRBJ2-1; TRBD1 matches 7 bases. Germline CDR1 reads MNHEY; CDR2 reads SMNVEV (reference sequence). This CDR3 has 15 amino acids. CDR3 sequence: CASSLRDSAYNGQFF. The DNA of the CDR3 is TGTGCCAGCAGTTTACGGGACAGCGCCTACAATGGGCAGTTCTTC.

V is TRBV10-2 and J is TRBJ1-6; D not resolved. Germline-derived CDR1 and CDR2 are WSHSY and SAAADI. The CDR3 spans 13 residues. The V gene lost 3 bases and the J gene lost 10 bases, with 10 bases spanning the gap. The chain's CDR3 is CASSEPGTSPLHF. The CDR3 nucleotides read TGCGCCAGCAGTGAACCGGGTACCTCACCCCTCCACTTT.